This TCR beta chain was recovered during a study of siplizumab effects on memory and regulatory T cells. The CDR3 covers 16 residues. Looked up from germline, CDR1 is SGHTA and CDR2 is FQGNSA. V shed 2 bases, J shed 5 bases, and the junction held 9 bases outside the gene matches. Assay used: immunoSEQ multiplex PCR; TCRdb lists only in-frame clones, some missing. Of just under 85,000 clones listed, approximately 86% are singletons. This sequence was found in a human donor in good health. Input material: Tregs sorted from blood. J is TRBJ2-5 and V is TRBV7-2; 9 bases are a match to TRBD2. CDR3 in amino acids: CASSLSGRGGPETQYF. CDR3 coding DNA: TGTGCCAGCAGCTTATCTGGGCGGGGGGGCCCCGAGACCCAGTACTTC.